The 6 T cell receptor beta chains reported below all come from one sample, sequenced in a study of response to subunit inactivated influenza vaccine. TCRdb processed the RT-PCR reads anew with MiXCR; each CDR3 protein has one entry. The table lists hundreds of thousands of distinct CDR3 sequences, approximately 11% of them singletons. The sample here was PBMCs from blood, taken more than 35 days after vaccination. These receptors were obtained from a man in his fifties who received an inactivated influenza vaccine.

The table lists this clonotype with a few counts. The chain is built from TRBV10-3 and TRBJ2-7; 9 bases line up with TRBD1. Germline lookup yields CDR1 ENHRY and CDR2 SYGVKD. The V gene end was trimmed by 4 bases and the J gene end by 0 bases; junction bases not matched to a gene: 7. This CDR3 comprises 16 residues. In DNA form, the CDR3 reads TGTGCCATCAGTGGCCGGGACAGGGAGAGCTCCTACGAGCAGTACTTC. Translation: CAISGRDRESSYEQYF.

This chain connects TRBV18 to TRBJ2-2, with TRBD1 identical over 8 bases. The CDR3 extends over 15 amino acids. Trimming at V came to 1 base and at J to 4 bases, leaving 2 bases not matched to a gene. CDR1 and CDR2 from the germline V gene are KGHSH and LQKENI. CDR3 nucleotide sequence: TGTGCCAGCTCACCACTAACAGGGGGCACCGGGGAGCTGTTTTTT. Its protein product is CASSPLTGGTGELFF.

This clonotype was seen more than once but under ten times. V and J are TRBV12-2 and TRBJ2-1; the DNA was not compared with TRBD2, the D call given in the table. TRBV12-2 is given as a pseudogene. The CDR3 has 16 residues. In DNA form, the CDR3 reads TGTGCAAGTCGCTTAGCGCGATCGGGGGGGCTGAATGAGCAGTTCTTC. Amino acids: CASRLARSGGLNEQFF.

This clonotype was counted ten times or more. V is TRBV11-2 and J is TRBJ2-5, with D perhaps matching TRBD1 (6 bases). The CDR3 has 15 residues. Germline CDR1 is SGHAT and CDR2 is FQNNGV. Deletions cut 3 bases from V and 4 bases from J, with 15 bases between. CDR3 protein: CASSLVGALAETQYF. CDR3 nucleotide sequence: TGTGCCAGCAGCTTGGTGGGGGCGTTGGCAGAGACCCAGTACTTC. The variable domain in full, with the rest retrieved from reference TRBV11-2 and TRBJ2-5, is EAGVAQSPRYKIIEKRQSVAFWCNPISGHATLYWYQQILGQGPKLLIQFQNNGVVDDSQLPKDRFSAERLKGVDSTLKIQPAKLEDSAVYLCASSLVGALAETQYFGPGTRLLVL.

The rearrangement joins TRBV7-9 to TRBJ2-7; D perhaps matches TRBD2 (6 bases). Looked up from germline, CDR1 is SEHNR and CDR2 is FQNEAQ (reference sequence). Between the trimmed V and J ends, which lost 2 bases and 7 bases, there was a span of 15 bases. The CDR3 has 14 residues. The CDR3 protein is CASSLSWVGGEQYF. The CDR3 coding sequence is TGTGCCAGCAGCTTAAGTTGGGTAGGAGGGGAGCAGTACTTC.

This clonotype was seen a handful of times. This chain connects TRBV12-3 or TRBV12-4 to TRBJ2-1; D gene uncertain. With 6 bases removed from V and 8 bases from J, the gap between germline ends came to 14 bases. The CDR3 covers 13 residues. In DNA, the CDR3 is TGTGCCAGCAGCCCCCGGATTCGGGATGAGCAGTTCTTC. This codes for CASSPRIRDEQFF.